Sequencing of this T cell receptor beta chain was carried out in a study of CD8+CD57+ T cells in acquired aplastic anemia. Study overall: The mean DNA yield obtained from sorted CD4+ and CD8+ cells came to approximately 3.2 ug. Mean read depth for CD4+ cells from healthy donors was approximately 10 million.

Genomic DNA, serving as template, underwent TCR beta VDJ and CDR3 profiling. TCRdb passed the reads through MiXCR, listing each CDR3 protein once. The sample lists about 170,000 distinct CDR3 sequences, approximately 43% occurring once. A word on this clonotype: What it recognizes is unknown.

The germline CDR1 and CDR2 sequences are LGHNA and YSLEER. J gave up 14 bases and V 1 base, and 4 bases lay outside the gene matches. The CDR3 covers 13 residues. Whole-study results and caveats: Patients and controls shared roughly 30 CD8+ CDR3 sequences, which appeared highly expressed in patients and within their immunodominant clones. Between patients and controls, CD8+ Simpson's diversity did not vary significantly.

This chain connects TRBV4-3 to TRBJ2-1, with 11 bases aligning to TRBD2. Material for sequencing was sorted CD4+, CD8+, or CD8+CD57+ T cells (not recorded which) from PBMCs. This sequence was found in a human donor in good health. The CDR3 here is CASSQVSGGGEFF. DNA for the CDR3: TGCGCCAGCAGCCAAGTTAGCGGGGGGGGAGAGTTCTTC.